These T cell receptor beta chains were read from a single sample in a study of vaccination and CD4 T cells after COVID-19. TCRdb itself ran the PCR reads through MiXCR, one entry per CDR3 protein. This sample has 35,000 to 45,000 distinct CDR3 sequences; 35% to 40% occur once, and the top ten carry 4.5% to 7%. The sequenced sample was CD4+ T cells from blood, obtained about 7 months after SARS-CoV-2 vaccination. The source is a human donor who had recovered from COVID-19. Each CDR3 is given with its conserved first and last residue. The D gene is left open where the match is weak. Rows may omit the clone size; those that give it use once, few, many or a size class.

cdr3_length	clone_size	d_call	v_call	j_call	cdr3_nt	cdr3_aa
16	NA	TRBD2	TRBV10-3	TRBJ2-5	TGTGCCATCAGTGAGGCGGAGACTAGCGGCCAAGAGACCCAGTACTTC	CAISEAETSGQETQYF
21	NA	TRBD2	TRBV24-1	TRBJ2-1	TGTGCCACCAGTGACCATCCCGGACTAGCGGGAGGTTCATTAAGGAGGAATGAGCAGTTCTTC	CATSDHPGLAGGSLRRNEQFF
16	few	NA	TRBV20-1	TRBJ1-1	TGCAGTGCTAGAGATCTAGGGACACGGATGCGAAATGAAGCTTTCTTT	CSARDLGTRMRNEAFF
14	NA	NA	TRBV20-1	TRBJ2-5	TGCAGTGCCCCACGGCCGGGGCTAGGAGAGACCCAGTACTTC	CSAPRPGLGETQYF
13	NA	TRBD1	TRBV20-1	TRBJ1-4	TGCAGTGTTACGTCGAGGGACAGAGAAAAACTGTTTTTT	CSVTSRDREKLFF
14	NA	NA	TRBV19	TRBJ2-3	TGTGCCAGTAGCCTAGGGGCTCCCCCAGATACGCAGTATTTT	CASSLGAPPDTQYF
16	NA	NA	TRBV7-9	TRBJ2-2	TGTGCCAGCAACCACCAGTGGGGCCCGGGGGCCGGGGAGCTGTTTTTT	CASNHQWGPGAGELFF
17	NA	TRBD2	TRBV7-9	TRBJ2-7	TGTGCCAGCAGCCAACTAGCGGGAGGCCCTGTTTTCTACGAGCAGTACTTC	CASSQLAGGPVFYEQYF
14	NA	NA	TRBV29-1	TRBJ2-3	TGCAGCGTTGTAAGTGGGAAAAAGGCAGATACGCAGTATTTT	CSVVSGKKADTQYF
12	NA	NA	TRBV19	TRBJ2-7	TGTGCCAGTAAGCGGTACTCCTACGAGCAGTACTTC	CASKRYSYEQYF
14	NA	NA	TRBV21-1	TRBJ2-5	TGTGCCAGCATAGAAGGGGCAGGGGCGTCGACCCAGTACTTC	CASIEGAGASTQYF
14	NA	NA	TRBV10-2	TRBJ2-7	TGCGCCAGCAGTGAGAGGACAGTGGCCTACGAGCAGTACTTC	CASSERTVAYEQYF
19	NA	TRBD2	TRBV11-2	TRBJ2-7	TGTGCCAGCAGCTTAGTGGGGGGGGCCCTAGCGGGAGGGTACCACGAGCAGTACTTC	CASSLVGGALAGGYHEQYF
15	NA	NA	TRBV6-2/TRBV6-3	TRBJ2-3	TGTGCCAGCCTGAGTTGGGGAGAGGGCACAGATACGCAGTATTTT	CASLSWGEGTDTQYF
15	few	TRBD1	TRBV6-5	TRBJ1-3	TGTGCCAGCAGTTCCGGGACAGGGACTGGAAACACCATATATTTT	CASSSGTGTGNTIYF
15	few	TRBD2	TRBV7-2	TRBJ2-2	TGTGCCAGCAGCTTCCAGGGCGGGGGAGGCGGGGAGCTGTTTTTT	CASSFQGGGGGELFF
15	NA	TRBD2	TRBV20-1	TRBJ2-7	TGCAGTGCTATCCTACTAGCGGGAGGCAGGAATGAGCAGTACTTC	CSAILLAGGRNEQYF
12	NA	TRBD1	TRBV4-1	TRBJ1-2	TGCGCCAGCGGAGGACAGGCCCATGGCTACACCTTC	CASGGQAHGYTF
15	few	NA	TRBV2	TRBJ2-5	TGTGCCAGCAGTGATTCACGGGGCCCACAAGAGACCCAGTACTTC	CASSDSRGPQETQYF
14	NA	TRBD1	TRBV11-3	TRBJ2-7	TGTGCCAGCAGCTTACCGGGACAGAGCTACGAGCAGTACTTC	CASSLPGQSYEQYF
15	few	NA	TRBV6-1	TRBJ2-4	TGTGCCAGCAGCAGCTTAGTGATAGCCAAAAACATTCAGTACTTC	CASSSLVIAKNIQYF
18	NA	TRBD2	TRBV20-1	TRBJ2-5	TGCAGTGCCCAAGACCTCTGGCCTAGCGGAGGCCTTAGGGAGACCCAGTACTTC	CSAQDLWPSGGLRETQYF
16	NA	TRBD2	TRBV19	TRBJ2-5	TGTGCCAGTAGTTCCGGACTAGCGGGAGATCTGGAGACCCAGTACTTC	CASSSGLAGDLETQYF
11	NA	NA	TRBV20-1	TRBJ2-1	TGCAGTGCTAGAAATTCAAATGAGCAGTTCTTC	CSARNSNEQFF
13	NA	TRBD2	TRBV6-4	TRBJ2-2	TGTGCCAGCAGTGAGCGGGAGACCGGGGAGCTGTTTTTT	CASSERETGELFF
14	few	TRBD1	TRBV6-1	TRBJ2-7	TGTGCCAGCGGAAGGACAGGGGGTTCCTACGAGCAGTACTTC	CASGRTGGSYEQYF
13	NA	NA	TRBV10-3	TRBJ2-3	TGTGCCATCAGTGAATACAAGCCAGATACGCAGTATTTT	CAISEYKPDTQYF
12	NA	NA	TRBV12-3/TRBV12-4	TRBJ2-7	TGTGCCAGCAGTTTAAACGACTACGAGCAGTACTTC	CASSLNDYEQYF
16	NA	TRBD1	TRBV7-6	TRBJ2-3	TGTGCCAGCAGCTTAGAGCCGGGACAGGGGTCAGATACGCAGTATTTT	CASSLEPGQGSDTQYF
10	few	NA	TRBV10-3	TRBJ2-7	TGTGCCACCTTCGAGGTGGAGCAGTACTTC	CATFEVEQYF